The rows below give T cell receptor beta chains drawn from one sample of a study of T cell repertoires and leukemia-associated antigens. TCRdb reprocessed the 5' RACE reads via MiXCR and lists one record per CDR3 protein. The sample contains 7,500 to 10,000 distinct CDR3 sequences, roughly 40% of which appear only once. These receptors are not linked to any known antigen. Sequenced input: CD3+ T cells sorted from blood and cultured. Receptor source: a female donor in good health. Each CDR3 is given with its conserved first and last residue. Each record gives: CDR3 length, J gene, V gene, D gene, clone size, CDR3 protein, CDR3 DNA. D genes are given only for firm matches. Only part of the rows carry a size: once, few, many, or a class if the clone is expanded.

CDR3 length: 14
J gene: TRBJ1-2
V gene: TRBV5-1
D gene: TRBD1
clone size: NA
CDR3 protein: CASSRTGTGDGYTF
CDR3 DNA: TGCGCCAGCAGCCGGACCGGGACAGGGGATGGCTACACCTTC

CDR3 length: 16
J gene: TRBJ2-7
V gene: TRBV5-1
D gene: TRBD2
clone size: NA
CDR3 protein: CASSLVTSGRASEQYF
CDR3 DNA: TGCGCCAGCAGCTTGGTAACTAGCGGGAGGGCCAGCGAGCAGTACTTC

CDR3 length: 15
J gene: TRBJ1-6
V gene: TRBV11-2
D gene: NA
clone size: many
CDR3 protein: CASSLMWDLNSPLHF
CDR3 DNA: TGTGCCAGCAGCTTAATGTGGGACCTTAATTCACCCCTCCACTTT

CDR3 length: 15
J gene: TRBJ2-3
V gene: TRBV5-5
D gene: NA
clone size: few
CDR3 protein: CASSLVLGSADTQYF
CDR3 DNA: TGTGCCAGCAGCTTGGTGCTGGGCTCCGCAGATACGCAGTATTTT

CDR3 length: 13
J gene: TRBJ1-1
V gene: TRBV10-2
D gene: TRBD1
clone size: NA
CDR3 protein: CASRSTGGPEAFF
CDR3 DNA: TGCGCCAGCAGAAGTACAGGGGGCCCTGAAGCTTTCTTT

CDR3 length: 18
J gene: TRBJ2-2
V gene: TRBV3-1
D gene: TRBD2
clone size: NA
CDR3 protein: CASSQAQGLAINTGEPFF
CDR3 DNA: TGTGCCAGCAGTCAAGCCCAGGGACTAGCGATCAACACCGGGGAGCCGTTTTTT

CDR3 length: 16
J gene: TRBJ2-1
V gene: TRBV5-1
D gene: TRBD2
clone size: few
CDR3 protein: CASSPRGLAGQNEQFF
CDR3 DNA: TGCGCCAGCAGCCCGCGGGGACTAGCGGGCCAGAATGAGCAGTTCTTC

CDR3 length: 13
J gene: TRBJ2-7
V gene: TRBV11-2
D gene: NA
clone size: NA
CDR3 protein: CASKGPGVYEQYF
CDR3 DNA: TGTGCCAGCAAGGGGCCAGGGGTCTACGAGCAGTACTTC

CDR3 length: 14
J gene: TRBJ1-2
V gene: TRBV5-1
D gene: TRBD1
clone size: many
CDR3 protein: CASSLTGVHYGYTF
CDR3 DNA: TGCGCCAGCAGCTTGACAGGGGTCCACTATGGCTACACCTTC

CDR3 length: 13
J gene: TRBJ1-6
V gene: TRBV2
D gene: NA
clone size: NA
CDR3 protein: CASEGTYNSPLHF
CDR3 DNA: TGTGCCAGCGAAGGGACTTATAATTCACCCCTCCACTTT

CDR3 length: 12
J gene: TRBJ2-1
V gene: TRBV10-3
D gene: NA
clone size: many
CDR3 protein: CAISDTGNEQFF
CDR3 DNA: TGTGCCATCAGTGATACGGGAAATGAGCAGTTCTTC

CDR3 length: 15
J gene: TRBJ2-1
V gene: TRBV24-1
D gene: NA
clone size: NA
CDR3 protein: CATSDFSRKYDEQFF
CDR3 DNA: TGTGCCACCAGTGATTTTTCGAGAAAATACGATGAGCAGTTCTTC

CDR3 length: 15
J gene: TRBJ2-7
V gene: TRBV5-1
D gene: TRBD2
clone size: medium-sized
CDR3 protein: CASSLLWEGPYEQYF
CDR3 DNA: TGCGCCAGCAGCTTGTTGTGGGAGGGCCCCTACGAGCAGTACTTC

CDR3 length: 15
J gene: TRBJ2-5
V gene: TRBV7-9
D gene: NA
clone size: NA
CDR3 protein: CASSSDGLGKETQYF
CDR3 DNA: TGTGCCAGCAGCTCCGACGGGTTGGGAAAAGAGACCCAGTACTTC

CDR3 length: 13
J gene: TRBJ2-5
V gene: TRBV18
D gene: NA
clone size: NA
CDR3 protein: CASSPLSRETQYF
CDR3 DNA: TGTGCCAGCTCACCACTGAGTCGAGAGACCCAGTACTTT

CDR3 length: 12
J gene: TRBJ2-2
V gene: TRBV27
D gene: NA
clone size: few
CDR3 protein: CASSQGTGELFF
CDR3 DNA: TGTGCCAGCAGTCAGGGGACCGGGGAGCTGTTTTTT

CDR3 length: 17
J gene: TRBJ2-7
V gene: TRBV12-3/TRBV12-4
D gene: TRBD2
clone size: few
CDR3 protein: CASSFWSLGTSSYEQYF
CDR3 DNA: TGTGCCAGCAGTTTTTGGAGTCTGGGGACTAGCTCCTACGAGCAGTACTTC

CDR3 length: 15
J gene: TRBJ2-1
V gene: TRBV24-1
D gene: TRBD2
clone size: many
CDR3 protein: CATGMAGGDYNEQFF
CDR3 DNA: TGTGCCACCGGGATGGCGGGAGGGGATTACAATGAGCAGTTCTTC

CDR3 length: 13
J gene: TRBJ1-2
V gene: TRBV7-9
D gene: NA
clone size: many
CDR3 protein: CASSYETVYGYTF
CDR3 DNA: TGTGCCAGCAGCTACGAGACAGTCTATGGCTACACCTTC

CDR3 length: 15
J gene: TRBJ2-5
V gene: TRBV11-2
D gene: NA
clone size: NA
CDR3 protein: CASSPISGPGGTQYF
CDR3 DNA: TGTGCCAGCAGCCCCATCAGCGGACCTGGCGGTACCCAGTACTTC

CDR3 length: 15
J gene: TRBJ1-2
V gene: TRBV4-3
D gene: NA
clone size: few
CDR3 protein: CASSQENRQNYGYTF
CDR3 DNA: TGCGCCAGCAGCCAAGAGAATCGACAGAACTATGGCTACACCTTC

CDR3 length: 13
J gene: TRBJ2-3
V gene: TRBV11-2
D gene: NA
clone size: NA
CDR3 protein: CASSHPATDTQYF
CDR3 DNA: TGTGCCAGCAGCCACCCAGCCACAGATACGCAGTATTTT

CDR3 length: 13
J gene: TRBJ1-1
V gene: TRBV5-6
D gene: NA
clone size: NA
CDR3 protein: CASSSSPRSEAFF
CDR3 DNA: TGTGCCAGCAGCTCTTCTCCTCGGTCTGAAGCTTTCTTT

CDR3 length: 17
J gene: TRBJ2-2
V gene: TRBV7-3
D gene: TRBD2
clone size: many
CDR3 protein: CASSARTSGSGTGELFF
CDR3 DNA: TGTGCCAGCAGCGCCCGGACTAGCGGGAGTGGCACCGGGGAGCTGTTTTTT

CDR3 length: 18
J gene: TRBJ1-2
V gene: TRBV20-1
D gene: TRBD1
clone size: once
CDR3 protein: CSARPAEGQGAELYGYTF
CDR3 DNA: TGCAGTGCGCGACCCGCAGAGGGACAGGGGGCTGAGTTATATGGCTACACCTTC

CDR3 length: 14
J gene: TRBJ2-1
V gene: TRBV12-3/TRBV12-4
D gene: TRBD1
clone size: few
CDR3 protein: CASSSGASTGARFF
CDR3 DNA: TGTGCCAGCAGTTCAGGAGCCTCGACAGGGGCCCGGTTCTTC

CDR3 length: 14
J gene: TRBJ2-1
V gene: TRBV28
D gene: TRBD2
clone size: NA
CDR3 protein: CASSQTSGSNEQFF
CDR3 DNA: TGTGCCAGCAGTCAGACTAGCGGCTCCAATGAGCAGTTCTTC

CDR3 length: 13
J gene: TRBJ1-2
V gene: TRBV6-1
D gene: NA
clone size: NA
CDR3 protein: CASMVRENYGYTF
CDR3 DNA: TGTGCCAGCATGGTCAGAGAAAACTATGGCTACACCTTC

CDR3 length: 16
J gene: TRBJ2-2
V gene: TRBV29-1
D gene: TRBD2
clone size: NA
CDR3 protein: CSVGRLAGGGTGELFF
CDR3 DNA: TGCAGCGTTGGGCGACTAGCGGGAGGGGGAACCGGGGAGCTGTTTTTT

CDR3 length: 15
J gene: TRBJ1-1
V gene: TRBV19
D gene: NA
clone size: many
CDR3 protein: CASSSHRAANTEAFF
CDR3 DNA: TGTGCCAGTAGTTCACATAGGGCGGCGAACACTGAAGCTTTCTTT

CDR3 length: 15
J gene: TRBJ2-6
V gene: TRBV15
D gene: TRBD1
clone size: NA
CDR3 protein: CATGDRSSGANVLTF
CDR3 DNA: TGTGCCACCGGGGACAGAAGCTCTGGGGCCAACGTCCTGACTTTC

CDR3 length: 15
J gene: TRBJ2-7
V gene: TRBV27
D gene: NA
clone size: few
CDR3 protein: CASSLGKTGSYEQYF
CDR3 DNA: TGTGCCAGCAGTCTGGGAAAAACGGGATCCTACGAGCAGTACTTC

CDR3 length: 16
J gene: TRBJ2-1
V gene: TRBV24-1
D gene: TRBD2
clone size: NA
CDR3 protein: CATSLPVAGVGNEQFF
CDR3 DNA: TGTGCCACCAGCCTCCCGGTAGCGGGAGTGGGGAATGAGCAGTTCTTC

CDR3 length: 12
J gene: TRBJ2-4
V gene: TRBV28
D gene: NA
clone size: once
CDR3 protein: CASSLSAGAQYF
CDR3 DNA: TGTGCCAGCAGTTTATCGGCAGGGGCCCAGTACTTC

CDR3 length: 12
J gene: TRBJ2-1
V gene: TRBV29-1
D gene: NA
clone size: few
CDR3 protein: CSVEIVYNEQFF
CDR3 DNA: TGCAGCGTTGAGATAGTCTACAATGAGCAGTTCTTC

CDR3 length: 13
J gene: TRBJ2-7
V gene: TRBV20-1
D gene: NA
clone size: once
CDR3 protein: CSALGGFSYEQYF
CDR3 DNA: TGCAGTGCTCTGGGGGGCTTTTCCTACGAGCAGTACTTC